The clone carrying this T cell receptor (beta chain) has just a few counts. Its antigen remains unknown. MiXCR was run by TCRdb on the 5' RACE reads, yielding one entry per CDR3 protein. The table shows about 170,000 distinct CDR3 sequences, with 13% occurring only once. This entry comes from a study of T-cell memory formation after mild COVID-19. Study-wide results and caveats: Some clones that responded were present in memory (sampled pre-infection), which suggests cross-reactive memory joined.

J gave up 4 bases and V 3 bases, and 4 bases lay outside the gene matches. The CDR3 is made up of 14 amino acids. The V gene's germline CDR1 is SGHNT and CDR2 YENEEA. This clonotype originated in a man between 18 and 35 years old who had mild COVID-19 (a few samples of this study predate the infection). Cell type and time point are not known. V is TRBV11-3 and J is TRBJ2-3; 7 nucleotides line up with TRBD1. What was sequenced was PBMCs or a T cell subset sorted from them (not recorded which). In nucleotides, the CDR3 is TGTGCCAGCAGCTTTGACAGGGTATCAGATACGCAGTATTTT. This gives the protein CASSFDRVSDTQYF. Full variable domain (rest looked up from reference TRBV11-3 and TRBJ2-3): EAGVVQSPRYKIIEKKQPVAFWCNPISGHNTLYWYLQNLGQGPELLIRYENEEAVDDSQLPKDRFSAERLKGVDSTLKIQPAELGDSAVYLCASSFDRVSDTQYFGPGTRLTVL.